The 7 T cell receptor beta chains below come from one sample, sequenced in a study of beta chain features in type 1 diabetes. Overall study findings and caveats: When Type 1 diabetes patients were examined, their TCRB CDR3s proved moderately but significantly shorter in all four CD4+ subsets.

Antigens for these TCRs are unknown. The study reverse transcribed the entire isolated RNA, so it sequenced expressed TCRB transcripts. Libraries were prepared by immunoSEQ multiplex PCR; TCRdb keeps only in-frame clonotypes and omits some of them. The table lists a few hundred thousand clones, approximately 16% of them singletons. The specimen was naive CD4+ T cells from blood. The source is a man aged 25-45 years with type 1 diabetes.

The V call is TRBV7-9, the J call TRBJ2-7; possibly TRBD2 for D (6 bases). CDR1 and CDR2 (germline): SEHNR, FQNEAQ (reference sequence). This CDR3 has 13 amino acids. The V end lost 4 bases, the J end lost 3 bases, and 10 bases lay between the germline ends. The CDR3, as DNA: TGTGCCAGCAGCTGGGTGGAGGGCTACGAGCAGTACTTC. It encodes CASSWVEGYEQYF.

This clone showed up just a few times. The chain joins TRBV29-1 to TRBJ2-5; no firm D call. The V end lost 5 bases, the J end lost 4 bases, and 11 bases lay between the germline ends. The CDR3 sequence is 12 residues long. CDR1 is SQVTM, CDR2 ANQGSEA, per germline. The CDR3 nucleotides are TGCAGCGTTCGGTCCGGGCGAGAGACCCAGTACTTC. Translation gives CSVRSGRETQYF. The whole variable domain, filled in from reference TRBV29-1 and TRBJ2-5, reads SAVISQKPSRDICQRGTSLTIQCQVDSQVTMMFWYRQQPGQSLTLIATANQGSEATYESGFVIDKFPISRPNLTFSTLTVSNMSPEDSSIYLCSVRSGRETQYFGPGTRLLVL.

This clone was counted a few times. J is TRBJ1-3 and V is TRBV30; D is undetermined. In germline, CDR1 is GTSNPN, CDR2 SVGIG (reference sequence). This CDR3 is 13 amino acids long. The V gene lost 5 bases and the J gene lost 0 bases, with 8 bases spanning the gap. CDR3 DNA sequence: TGTGCCTGGTGGAGAGACTCTGGAAACACCATATATTTT. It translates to CAWWRDSGNTIYF.

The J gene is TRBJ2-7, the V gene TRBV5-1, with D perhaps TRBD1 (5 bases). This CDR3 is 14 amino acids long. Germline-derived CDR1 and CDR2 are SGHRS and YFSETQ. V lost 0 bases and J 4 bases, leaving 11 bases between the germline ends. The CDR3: CASSLDPDNYEQYF. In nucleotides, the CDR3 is TGCGCCAGCAGCTTGGACCCGGACAATTACGAGCAGTACTTC.

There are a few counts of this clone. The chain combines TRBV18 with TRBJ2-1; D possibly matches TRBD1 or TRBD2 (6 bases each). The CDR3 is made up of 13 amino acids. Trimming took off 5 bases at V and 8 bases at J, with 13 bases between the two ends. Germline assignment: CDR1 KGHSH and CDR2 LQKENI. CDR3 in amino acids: CASSRGVRDEQFF. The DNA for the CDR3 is TGTGCCAGCTCAAGGGGGGTTCGGGATGAGCAGTTCTTC.

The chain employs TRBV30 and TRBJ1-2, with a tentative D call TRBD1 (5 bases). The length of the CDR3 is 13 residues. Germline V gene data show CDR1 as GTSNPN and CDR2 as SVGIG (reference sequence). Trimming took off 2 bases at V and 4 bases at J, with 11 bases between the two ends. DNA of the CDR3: TGTGCCTGGAGTTATTGGGGGACCTATGGCTACACCTTC. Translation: CAWSYWGTYGYTF. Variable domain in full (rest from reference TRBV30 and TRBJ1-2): SQTIHQWPATLVQPVGSPLSLECTVEGTSNPNLYWYRQAAGRGLQLLFYSVGIGQISSEVPQNLSASRPQDRQFILSSKKLLLSDSGFYLCAWSYWGTYGYTFGSGTRLTVV.

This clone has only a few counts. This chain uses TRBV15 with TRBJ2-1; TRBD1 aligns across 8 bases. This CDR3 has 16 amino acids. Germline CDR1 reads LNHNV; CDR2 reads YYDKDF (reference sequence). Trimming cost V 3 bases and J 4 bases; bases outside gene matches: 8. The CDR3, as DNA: TGTGCCACCAGCAGGGGGGGCGGGACAGGTTACAATGAGCAGTTCTTC. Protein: CATSRGGGTGYNEQFF.